These 19 T cell receptor beta chains were sequenced from one sample in a study of blood T cell repertoires in COVID-19. This table comes from immunoSEQ multiplex PCR, and its TCRdb copy is limited to in-frame clones, with some not included. Of approximately 46,000 clones in the sample, around 75% were seen once. Sequences were obtained from peripheral blood. The receptors were gathered from an older man with acute or convalescent COVID-19.

The chain joins TRBV28 to TRBJ1-5; tentatively, D is TRBD1 (5 bases). The germline gives CDR1 MDHEN, CDR2 SYDVKM. The ends were cut back, 2 bases at V and 3 bases at J, with 11 bases in the middle. The CDR3 spans 15 residues. The CDR3 protein is CASSLAQGFNQPQHF. For the CDR3, the DNA is TGTGCCAGCAGTTTAGCCCAGGGATTCAATCAGCCCCAGCATTTT.

This chain connects TRBV18 to TRBJ1-5; D might be TRBD1 (5 bases). Between the trimmed V and J ends, which lost 4 bases and 3 bases, there was a span of 10 bases. The CDR3 runs 14 residues. Germline V lookup: CDR1 KGHSH, CDR2 LQKENI. Here the CDR3 DNA reads TGTGCCAGCTCACTGACAGATTACAATCAGCCCCAGCATTTT. Amino acids: CASSLTDYNQPQHF.

The rearrangement uses TRBV7-9 and TRBJ1-2; 8 positions agree with TRBD1. V lost 5 bases and J lost 4; bases outside the gene matches: 3. This CDR3 has 13 residues. From germline, CDR1 is SEHNR and CDR2 FQNEAQ (reference sequence). The CDR3 bases are TGTGCCAGCAGCCCAGGACAGGGCTATGGCTACACCTTC. It translates to CASSPGQGYGYTF.

By its share, this clone is medium-sized. The genes are TRBV5-5 and TRBJ2-3, with D possibly TRBD2 on 7 matching bases. CDR1 is SGHKS and CDR2 is YYEKEE in the germline V gene (reference sequence). The V end lost 1 base, the J end lost 6 bases, and 12 bases lay between the germline ends. CDR3 length: 14 amino acids. DNA of the CDR3: TGTGCCAGCAGCTTGATGGGGGGGCCGGATACGCAGTATTTT. Residues: CASSLMGGPDTQYF. Complete variable domain (other parts from reference TRBV5-5 and TRBJ2-3): DAGVTQSPTHLIKTRGQQVTLRCSPISGHKSVSWYQQVLGQGPQFIFQYYEKEERGRGNFPDRFSARQFPNYSSELNVNALLLGDSALYLCASSLMGGPDTQYFGPGTRLTVL.

The chain joins TRBV5-4 to TRBJ2-1, with D perhaps TRBD2 (5 bases). This CDR3 region has 14 residues. Trimming took off 2 bases at V and 3 bases at J, with 9 bases between the two ends. Germline assignment: CDR1 SGHNT and CDR2 YYREEE (reference sequence). The CDR3: CASSLGGFYNEQFF. The CDR3 DNA sequence: TGTGCCAGCAGCTTAGGCGGGTTCTACAATGAGCAGTTCTTC.

The sample holds a few counts of this clone. This sequence joins TRBV29-1 and TRBJ1-1, with a tentative D call TRBD1 (6 bases). In germline, CDR1 is SQVTM, CDR2 ANQGSEA. Trimming took off 6 bases at V and 7 bases at J, with 9 bases between the two ends. The CDR3 is 10 amino acids. CDR3 protein: CSVGTLEAFF. CDR3 nucleotide sequence: TGCAGCGTAGGGACACTTGAAGCTTTCTTT.

The chain uses TRBV6-5 and TRBJ2-1, with 11 nucleotides matching TRBD1. The CDR3 is 15 residues long. The J segment lost 8 bases and the V segment lost 0 bases, leaving 3 bases of the junction unmatched. Germline V CDR1 and CDR2: MNHEY, SVGAGI. The CDR3 nucleotides are TGTGCCAGCAGTTACTCGAGGACAGGGGGCCATGAGCAGTTCTTC. This sequence encodes CASSYSRTGGHEQFF.

The J gene is TRBJ2-7, the V gene TRBV2; 10 bases line up with TRBD1. Germline CDR1 is SNHLY and CDR2 is FYNNEI. The trim removed 11 bases at V and 3 bases at J, leaving 13 bases unmatched. The CDR3 spans 15 residues. The DNA for the CDR3 is TGTGCCGGCCGACAGGGGGCGGCCCGGGGCTACGAGCAGTACTTC. Residues: CAGRQGAARGYEQYF.

The chain employs TRBV4-2 and TRBJ1-6, with 9 nucleotides matching TRBD1. V trimming: 6 bases; J trimming: 10 bases; junction bases outside the gene matches: 13. The CDR3 has 16 amino acids. Looked up from germline, CDR1 is LGHNA and CDR2 is YNFKEQ. CDR3 DNA sequence: TGTGCCAGCAGATCCCCGGGACAGGGATTGGGGTCACCCCTCCACTTT. Its translation is CASRSPGQGLGSPLHF.

The chain employs TRBV6-5 and TRBJ2-5, with D possibly being TRBD2 (6 bases). There are 14 residues in the CDR3. Per the germline V gene, CDR1 is MNHEY and CDR2 is SVGAGI. V was clipped by 5 bases and J by 5 bases, with 15 bases between them. The CDR3 DNA is TGTGCCAGCAGTAGGGCCGCAGGGAGGGAGACCCAGTACTTC. Amino acids: CASSRAAGRETQYF.

The V call is TRBV9, the J call TRBJ1-5; 7 nucleotides align to TRBD1. Losses at the gene ends were 4 bases for V and 2 bases for J; bases not matched to a gene: 6. Germline CDR1 SGDLS, CDR2 YYNGEE. CDR3 size: 15 residues. CDR3 loop: CASSPNGQGNQPQHF. For the CDR3, the DNA is TGTGCCAGCAGCCCCAATGGACAGGGCAATCAGCCCCAGCATTTT.

This rearrangement joins TRBV20-1 to TRBJ2-1; a weak D match, TRBD2 (6 bases). V was pared by 3 bases and J by 0 bases, with 12 bases between. Germline assignment: CDR1 DFQATT and CDR2 SNEGSKA (reference sequence). The CDR3 spans 15 residues. The CDR3 bases are TGCAGTGCTAGTAGGGGACTTAGCTCCTACAATGAGCAGTTCTTC. Amino acid sequence: CSASRGLSSYNEQFF.

The rearrangement links TRBV6-5 to TRBJ1-1, with 7 bases lining up with TRBD1. Germline V gene data show CDR1 as MNHEY and CDR2 as SVGAGI. The CDR3 has 13 residues. V was clipped by 4 bases and J by 4 bases; unmatched bases: 3. The CDR3 sequence is CASSLDRSTEAFF. The CDR3 DNA follows: TGTGCCAGCAGTTTGGACAGGAGCACTGAAGCTTTCTTT.

The genes are TRBV2 and TRBJ2-5; 7 bases align to TRBD1. V gave up 6 bases and J gave up 11 bases; unmatched junction bases: 9. In germline, CDR1 is SNHLY, CDR2 FYNNEI. This CDR3 comprises 12 residues. The CDR3: CASRGLRDRQYF. The CDR3 DNA follows: TGTGCCAGCAGAGGCCTCCGGGACAGACAGTACTTC. Drawing the rest from reference TRBV2 and TRBJ2-5, the complete variable domain is EPEVTQTPSHQVTQMGQEVILRCVPISNHLYFYWYRQILGQKVEFLVSFYNNEISEKSEIFDDQFSVERPDGSNFTLKIRSTKLEDSAMYFCASRGLRDRQYFGPGTRLLVL.

The chain is built from TRBV3-1 (or the pseudogene TRBV3-2) and TRBJ1-1; D not resolved. CDR1 is LGHDT, CDR2 YNNKEL, per germline (reference sequence). Deletions cut 5 bases from V and 1 base from J, with 8 bases between. The CDR3 spans 13 residues. In nucleotides, the CDR3 is TGTGCCAGCAGCTTTCGACAGAACACTGAAGCTTTCTTT. Protein product: CASSFRQNTEAFF.

This rearrangement joins TRBV7-2 to TRBJ2-5; a possible D gene is TRBD2 (5 bases). Trimming took 2 bases from V and 5 from J, leaving 12 bases between them. The germline V gene encodes CDR1 SGHTA and CDR2 FQGNSA. The CDR3 loop spans 14 amino acids. This CDR3 is CASSLSGGAETQYF. CDR3 bases: TGTGCCAGCAGCTTAAGCGGAGGAGCGGAGACCCAGTACTTC. Filled out from reference TRBV7-2 and TRBJ2-5, the complete variable domain reads GAGVSQSPSNKVTEKGKDVELRCDPISGHTALYWYRQSLGQGLEFLIYFQGNSAPDKSGLPSDRFSAERTGGSVSTLTIQRTQQEDSAVYLCASSLSGGAETQYFGPGTRLLVL.

The chain uses TRBV6-5 and TRBJ2-5, with 7 bases aligning to TRBD1. Unmatched junction bases numbered 6, after V lost 0 bases and J lost 5 bases. The CDR3 has 15 residues. CDR1 is MNHEY and CDR2 is SVGAGI in the germline V gene. CDR3 nucleotides: TGTGCCAGCAGTTACTCTACAGGGGTGGGGGAGACCCAGTACTTC. This codes for CASSYSTGVGETQYF.

This rearrangement joins TRBV15 to TRBJ2-2; D is perhaps TRBD2 (6 bases). Germline assignment: CDR1 LNHNV and CDR2 YYDKDF (reference sequence). CDR3 size: 15 residues. Trimming stripped 4 bases from V and 4 bases from J, with 13 bases between. As DNA, the CDR3 is TGTGCCACCAGCACCGTAGCGGACCTCACCGGGGAGCTGTTTTTT. This translates into CATSTVADLTGELFF.

The chain has TRBV3-1 (or the pseudogene TRBV3-2) and TRBJ2-2; D is possibly TRBD2 (6 bases). Germline lookup yields CDR1 LGHDT and CDR2 YNNKEL (reference sequence). V shed 3 bases and J shed 1 base, with 9 bases lying between them. The CDR3 loop spans 15 amino acids. This CDR3 is CASSQGLLNTGELFF. In nucleotides, the CDR3 is TGTGCCAGCAGCCAGGGACTTTTGAACACCGGGGAGCTGTTTTTT.